Each of the 12 T cell receptor beta chains below was sequenced from the same sample in a study of blood T cell repertoires in COVID-19. The assay was immunoSEQ multiplex PCR, and TCRdb's table has in-frame clones only and misses some. The sample lists 95,000 to 120,000 clones, around nine tenths occurring once. The sequenced sample consisted of peripheral blood. Source of these receptors: a woman aged 70-85 years who had recovered from COVID-19.

This sequence joins TRBV7-2 and TRBJ1-1; 7 nucleotides line up with TRBD1. The trim removed 5 bases at V and 0 bases at J, leaving 6 bases unmatched. The CDR3 covers 15 residues. Germline CDR1 SGHTA, CDR2 FQGNSA. This CDR3 reads CASSGMTGLNTEAFF. The CDR3 nucleotides are TGTGCCAGCAGCGGGATGACAGGGCTGAACACTGAAGCTTTCTTT.

The V call is TRBV6-6, the J call TRBJ2-1, with 8 bases that match TRBD1. The trim removed 5 bases at V and 3 bases at J, leaving 6 bases unmatched. The germline V gene encodes CDR1 MNHNY and CDR2 SVGAGI (reference sequence). CDR3 length: 15 residues. The DNA for the CDR3 is TGTGCCAGCAGTCCAACAGGGGGACACTACAATGAGCAGTTCTTC. It translates to CASSPTGGHYNEQFF.

The genes are TRBV30 and TRBJ1-2; TRBD1 agrees at 10 bases. CDR3 size: 14 residues. Per germline, CDR1 GTSNPN and CDR2 SVGIG (reference sequence). V lost 1 base, J lost 7 bases, and 6 bases stayed unmatched. DNA for the CDR3: TGTGCCTGGAGTGGACAGGGGGCTGGTGGTGGCTACACCTTC. It yields the protein CAWSGQGAGGGYTF.

The chain carries TRBV4-3 and TRBJ2-7; TRBD2 matches at 7 bases. V lost 4 bases, J lost 5 bases, and 2 bases stayed unmatched. Germline-derived CDR1 and CDR2 are LGHNA and YSLEER. The CDR3 contains 12 residues. DNA of the CDR3: TGCGCCAGCAGCCTTAGCGGGCACGAGCAGTACTTC. This codes for CASSLSGHEQYF.

This chain uses TRBV28 with TRBJ2-1, with D tentatively TRBD1 (5 bases). Germline V gives CDR1 MDHEN, CDR2 SYDVKM. V lost 8 bases and J lost 4, with 15 bases in between. The CDR3 spans 14 residues. The CDR3 protein is CASGNLGEYNEQFF. The CDR3 nucleotides read TGTGCCAGCGGTAACCTAGGGGAATACAATGAGCAGTTCTTC.

The J gene is TRBJ1-5, the V gene TRBV20-1; 7 bases fit TRBD1. The germline V gene encodes CDR1 DFQATT and CDR2 SNEGSKA (reference sequence). With V trimmed by 3 bases and J by 1 base, 6 bases remained unmatched. The CDR3 contains 15 residues. The CDR3 DNA reads TGCAGTGCTAGTCCCGGACAGGCAAGCAATCAGCCCCAGCATTTT. Amino acid sequence: CSASPGQASNQPQHF.

The rearrangement uses TRBV15 and TRBJ2-1; D remains unclear. Trimming took 3 bases from V and 4 from J, leaving 16 bases between them. Germline assignment: CDR1 LNHNV and CDR2 YYDKDF (reference sequence). CDR3 length: 16 amino acids. DNA of the CDR3: TGTGCCACCAGCAGTTTCCAACCTCGTCGGTACAATGAGCAGTTCTTC. Encoded protein: CATSSFQPRRYNEQFF.

The chain joins TRBV19 to TRBJ2-3, with D uncertain. Between the trimmed V and J ends, which lost 3 bases and 6 bases, there was a span of 13 bases. This CDR3 contains 14 residues. CDR1 LNHDA and CDR2 SQIVND come from the germline V gene (reference sequence). CDR3 loop: CASSMEARGDTQYF. CDR3 sequence (DNA): TGTGCCAGTAGTATGGAAGCCCGAGGTGATACGCAGTATTTT.

The chain joins TRBV5-6 to TRBJ1-2; tentatively, D is TRBD1 (5 bases). V shed 2 bases and J shed 3 bases, with 14 bases lying between them. The CDR3 spans 15 residues. Germline V lookup: CDR1 SGHDT, CDR2 YYEEEE. CDR3 coding DNA: TGTGCCAGCAGCTTCCGGACCCCAGGGTACTATGGCTACACCTTC. Its protein is CASSFRTPGYYGYTF. Looking up the rest from reference TRBV5-6 and TRBJ1-2 gives the full variable domain: DAGVTQSPTHLIKTRGQQVTLRCSPKSGHDTVSWYQQALGQGPQFIFQYYEEEERQRGNFPDRFSGHQFPNYSSELNVNALLLGDSALYLCASSFRTPGYYGYTFGSGTRLTVV.

The chain has TRBV19 and TRBJ2-6; TRBD1 aligns across 9 bases. V shed 9 bases, J shed 2 bases, and the junction held 8 bases outside the gene matches. The CDR3 loop spans 16 amino acids. The germline V gene encodes CDR1 LNHDA and CDR2 SQIVND (reference sequence). The DNA for the CDR3 is TGTGCCAGCCCGACAGGGGGGACTACTGGGGCCAACGTCCTGACTTTC. Translating gives CASPTGGTTGANVLTF.

V and J are TRBV9 and TRBJ2-5, with D perhaps TRBD2 (6 bases). The CDR3 extends over 14 amino acids. V lost 0 bases and J lost 3, with 9 bases in between. Germline CDR1 and CDR2: SGDLS and YYNGEE. CDR3 protein: CASSVGTGEETQYF. CDR3 in DNA: TGTGCCAGCAGCGTAGGGACGGGGGAAGAGACCCAGTACTTC.

This chain uses TRBV5-1 with TRBJ2-2, with TRBD2 as a possible D gene (6 bases). Germline V CDR1 and CDR2: SGHRS, YFSETQ. V lost 4 bases to trimming and J lost 3 bases, with 13 bases between them. CDR3 length: 15 amino acids. CDR3 bases: TGCGCCAGCAGCCTGGGCGGGGCGGACACCGGGGAGCTGTTTTTT. Amino acids: CASSLGGADTGELFF.